The T cell receptor beta chain described here comes from a study of blood T cell repertoires in COVID-19. In the study's own analysis: Reference gene primer amplification gave nucleated cell count estimates. Data came from immunoSEQ multiplex PCR; TCRdb stores just in-frame clones and leaves some out. V and J calls and clone size are given by that table; D and trimming were obtained from the DNA. This table has about 40,000 clones, roughly nine tenths appearing once. The CDR3 spans 16 residues. V shed 7 bases and J shed 0 bases, with 16 bases lying between them. The germline V gene has CDR1 SNHLY and CDR2 FYNNEI.

This clonotype was sampled from a man in his 60s with acute or convalescent COVID-19. This rearrangement joins TRBV2 to TRBJ2-4, with a weak D call TRBD2 (6 bases). The sequenced sample was peripheral blood. The CDR3 loop reads CASTADSGIAKNIQYF. CDR3 DNA: TGTGCCAGCACCGCCGATAGCGGAATAGCCAAAAACATTCAGTACTTC.